This is a list of T cell receptor beta chains from one sample in a study of regulatory T cells in long-lasting Graves disease. One entry per CDR3 protein, called by TCRdb with MiXCR from the multiplex PCR reads. The table has approximately 500,000 distinct CDR3 sequences, 20% to 25% seen once. The sequencing here drew on peripheral blood mononuclear cells (PBMCs), taken when the disease was refractory, from a patient treated with antithyroid drugs. These TCRs come from a female donor with Graves disease. The CDR3 runs from the conserved cysteine through the conserved F or W. A D gene is named only where the DNA matches it firmly. Clone size is shown for a subset of rows, as once, few, many or a class of expanded clone.

>TRBV12-3/TRBV12-4|TRBJ1-4|NA|many
CASSLSATNEKLFF
TGTGCCAGCAGTTTAAGTGCAACTAATGAAAAACTGTTTTTT
>TRBV6-2/TRBV6-3|TRBJ2-7|NA|many
CASSYPWVNEQYF
TGTGCCAGCAGTTACCCATGGGTCAACGAGCAGTACTTC
>TRBV4-1|TRBJ2-5|NA|few
CASSQEEMGGETQYF
TGCGCCAGCAGCCAAGAAGAGATGGGCGGAGAGACCCAGTACTTC
>TRBV15|TRBJ2-3|TRBD2|NA
CATSRGLAVSTDTQYF
TGTGCCACCAGCAGAGGGCTAGCGGTTAGCACAGATACGCAGTATTTT
>TRBV4-3|TRBJ1-6|TRBD1|NA
CASSQQGADNSPLHF
TGCGCCAGCAGCCAACAGGGGGCGGATAATTCACCCCTCCACTTT
>TRBV6-2/TRBV6-3|TRBJ1-4|NA|NA
CASRFSPQGGAVEKLFF
TGTGCCAGCAGATTCTCCCCCCAAGGAGGGGCAGTTGAAAAACTGTTTTTT
>TRBV7-2|TRBJ1-1|NA|NA
CASSLLWGNIEAFF
TGTGCCAGCAGCTTATTGTGGGGAAACATTGAAGCTTTCTTT
>TRBV27|TRBJ2-7|NA|few
CASSLRWGPGEQYF
TGTGCCAGCAGTTTACGATGGGGTCCGGGCGAGCAGTACTTC
>TRBV6-4|TRBJ2-7|TRBD2|NA
CASSPRVAGGYEQYF
TGTGCCAGCTCACCGCGAGTAGCGGGAGGCTACGAGCAGTACTTC
>TRBV9|TRBJ1-4|TRBD1|NA
CASSAQQGGLNEKLFF
TGTGCCAGCAGCGCCCAACAGGGGGGACTTAATGAAAAACTGTTTTTT
>TRBV15|TRBJ1-6|NA|many
CATRPGGGTSSYNSPLHF
TGTGCCACCAGACCCGGTGGTGGGACAAGCTCCTATAATTCACCCCTCCACTTT
>TRBV4-1|TRBJ2-7|NA|NA
CASSQGTNYEQYF
TGCGCCAGCAGCCAAGGGACGAACTACGAGCAGTACTTC
>TRBV28|TRBJ2-1|NA|NA
CASSYPPRGGEQFF
TGTGCCAGCAGTTACCCCCCGAGGGGTGGTGAGCAGTTCTTC
>TRBV3-1|TRBJ1-1|TRBD1|NA
CASSQDGGGGAEAFF
TGTGCCAGCAGCCAAGATGGAGGGGGCGGCGCTGAAGCTTTCTTT
>TRBV28|TRBJ2-3|NA|few
CASVDSRPTDTQYF
TGTGCCAGCGTCGACAGTCGCCCCACAGATACGCAGTATTTT
>TRBV4-3|TRBJ2-7|NA|NA
CASSQDRAASYEQYF
TGCGCCAGCAGCCAAGATAGGGCAGCCTCCTACGAGCAGTACTTC
>TRBV12-3/TRBV12-4|TRBJ1-5|NA|many
CASSLPGTGSNQPQHF
TGTGCCAGCAGTTTACCGGGGACGGGGAGCAATCAGCCCCAGCATTTT
>TRBV6-5|TRBJ2-7|NA|many
CASSYSGGGVYEQYF
TGTGCCAGCAGTTACTCAGGTGGAGGGGTCTACGAGCAGTACTTC
>TRBV7-9|TRBJ2-2|NA|NA
CASSLSRRDTGELFF
TGTGCCAGCAGCTTAAGCCGGCGGGACACCGGGGAGCTGTTTTTT
>TRBV20-1|TRBJ2-5|TRBD1|many
CSAEQGAANLETQYF
TGCAGTGCAGAACAGGGGGCAGCAAATTTAGAGACCCAGTACTTC
>TRBV12-3/TRBV12-4|TRBJ1-1|NA|many
CASSFSTDNTEAFF
TGTGCCAGCAGTTTTAGTACCGATAACACTGAAGCTTTCTTT
>TRBV15|TRBJ1-2|TRBD1|NA
CATSRETGDNYGYTF
TGTGCCACCAGCAGAGAGACAGGGGATAACTATGGCTACACCTTC
>TRBV15|TRBJ2-7|NA|many
CATTPGSGEQYF
TGTGCCACCACCCCGGGGAGCGGAGAGCAGTACTTC
>TRBV14|TRBJ1-4|NA|NA
CASSKGSLSLIRTNEKLFF
TGTGCCAGCAGCAAAGGGTCCCTTTCCCTCATTCGAACTAATGAAAAACTGTTTTTT
>TRBV28|TRBJ2-7|NA|NA
CASSLPLGGRVYEQYF
TGTGCCAGCAGTCTGCCTCTGGGGGGACGGGTCTACGAGCAGTACTTC
>TRBV19|TRBJ1-1|NA|few
CASSSFSEAFF
TGTGCCAGTAGTAGTTTCTCTGAAGCTTTCTTT
>TRBV7-2|TRBJ1-2|NA|NA
CASSYGRGLLDYGYTF
TGTGCCAGCAGCTATGGCCGGGGACTATTAGACTATGGCTACACCTTC
>TRBV27|TRBJ2-3|NA|NA
CASSVGEGTDTQYF
TGTGCCAGCAGCGTGGGGGAGGGCACAGATACGCAGTATTTT
>TRBV2|TRBJ1-2|NA|many
CASTPGGAGYGYTF
TGTGCCAGCACCCCGGGGGGAGCCGGCTATGGCTACACCTTC
>TRBV6-2/TRBV6-3|TRBJ1-4|TRBD1|NA
CASSSRGQGEKLFF
TGTGCCAGCAGTAGCAGGGGGCAGGGTGAAAAACTGTTTTTT
>TRBV11-1|TRBJ1-1|NA|many
CASSLSGHGTEAFF
TGTGCCAGCAGCTTAAGTGGTCACGGCACTGAAGCTTTCTTT
>TRBV9|TRBJ2-3|NA|NA
CASSPSLPRDTQYF
TGTGCCAGCAGCCCCTCTCTTCCCCGGGATACGCAGTATTTT
>TRBV20-1|TRBJ2-1|NA|NA
CSARVVMGGRDEQFF
TGCAGTGCTAGAGTAGTTATGGGGGGAAGGGATGAGCAGTTCTTC
>TRBV28|TRBJ1-2|NA|many
CASSTQKVLNYGYTF
TGTGCCAGCAGCACCCAGAAGGTCCTTAACTATGGCTACACCTTC
>TRBV3-1|TRBJ1-3|NA|NA
CASSQGWQGAGNTIYF
TGTGCCAGCAGCCAAGGTTGGCAAGGAGCGGGAAACACCATATATTTT
>TRBV28|TRBJ1-1|TRBD1|many
CASSMTGWGTEAFF
TGTGCCAGCAGTATGACAGGGTGGGGGACTGAAGCTTTCTTT
>TRBV24-1|TRBJ2-7|TRBD1|NA
CATSPGGSYEQYF
TGTGCCACCAGTCCAGGGGGCTCCTACGAGCAGTACTTC
>TRBV29-1|TRBJ2-3|TRBD2|NA
CSATGLAGGGDTQYF
TGCAGCGCTACGGGACTAGCGGGAGGGGGAGATACGCAGTATTTT
>TRBV28|TRBJ1-2|TRBD1|many
CASSFNAGGDYGYTF
TGTGCCAGCAGTTTTAATGCAGGGGGAGACTATGGCTACACCTTC
>TRBV11-2|TRBJ2-2|TRBD2|many
CASSFLAGGTGELFF
TGTGCCAGCAGCTTTCTAGCGGGGGGCACCGGGGAGCTGTTTTTT
>TRBV20-1|TRBJ2-2|NA|NA
CSAPTHSGELFF
TGCAGTGCCCCGACACACTCCGGGGAGCTGTTTTTT
>TRBV2|TRBJ2-6|NA|few
CARNGGAGANVLTF
TGTGCCAGAAACGGGGGCGCCGGGGCCAACGTCCTGACTTTC
>TRBV29-1|TRBJ1-6|NA|few
CSVPSGEVNSPLHF
TGCAGCGTTCCCTCAGGGGAGGTGAATTCACCCCTCCACTTT
>TRBV7-3|TRBJ1-1|NA|NA
CASCLRRIAPTMNTEAFF
TGTGCCAGTTGCTTAAGACGGATTGCCCCAACCATGAACACTGAAGCTTTCTTT
>TRBV2|TRBJ1-5|TRBD1|many
CASSERTGAHQPQHF
TGTGCCAGCAGTGAAAGGACAGGGGCGCATCAGCCCCAGCATTTT